The 31 T cell receptor beta chains reported below all come from one sample, sequenced in a study of CD8 T cells in ankylosing spondylitis. TCRdb redid the calling of the 5' RACE reads with MiXCR, one entry per CDR3 protein. The profile covers 200,000 or so distinct CDR3 sequences, with over 10% appearing a single time and 9.5% to 12% taken by the ten largest. Sample: blood, either unsorted or a sorted T cell fraction (not recorded which). All receptors derive from a female donor with ankylosing spondylitis or in good health (not recorded which).

This chain uses TRBV6-1 with TRBJ2-7, with TRBD2 identical over 7 bases. Looked up from germline, CDR1 is MNHNS and CDR2 is SASEGT. CDR3 length equals 13 residues. The V gene end was trimmed by 4 bases and the J gene end by 3 bases; junction bases not matched to a gene: 3. CDR3 protein: CASSVGGGYEQYF. The CDR3, as DNA: TGTGCCAGCAGTGTTGGGGGGGGCTACGAGCAGTACTTC.

This clonotype showed up many times. The rearrangement joins TRBV29-1 to TRBJ2-7; D call uncertain. V was shortened by 7 bases and J by 6 bases, with 16 bases between the two germline ends. CDR1 and CDR2 from the germline V gene are SQVTM and ANQGSEA. This CDR3 has 12 amino acids. CDR3 nucleotide sequence: TGCAGCGGATCTCGGAATCCGGGCGAGCAGTACTTC. Its translation is CSGSRNPGEQYF.

This clonotype has at least ten counts. CDR3 residues: CASSPLGGLTEAFF. The CDR3 DNA follows: TGTGCCAGCAGTCCTCTGGGGGGGTTGACTGAAGCTTTCTTT. The gene calls are TRBV12-3 or TRBV12-4 and TRBJ1-1; possibly TRBD1 for D (5 bases). CDR3 length: 14 residues. V lost 5 bases to trimming and J lost 5 bases, with 15 bases between them.

In nucleotides, the CDR3 is TGCAGTGCTAGCAAGTCGGGGGCCACAGATACGCAGTATTTT. This encodes CSASKSGATDTQYF. The chain employs TRBV20-1 and TRBJ2-3; D tentatively reads TRBD1 or TRBD2 (6 bases each). The CDR3 is 14 amino acids. V shed 3 bases and J shed 2 bases, with 12 bases lying between them. Germline V lookup: CDR1 DFQATT, CDR2 SNEGSKA (reference sequence).

This clonotype has at least ten counts. V gene TRBV29-1 combines with J gene TRBJ1-1; D remains ambiguous. The germline V and J ends were trimmed by 5 bases and 8 bases, with 12 bases remaining between them. CDR1 and CDR2 from the germline V gene are SQVTM and ANQGSEA. The CDR3 loop spans 11 amino acids. The CDR3 bases are TGCAGCGTTATGGGTCCCGCAGAAGCTTTCTTT. As protein: CSVMGPAEAFF.

This sequence joins TRBV15 and TRBJ1-1; the D gene is possibly TRBD1 (5 bases). V lost 2 bases to trimming and J lost 3 bases, with 10 bases between them. CDR3 length equals 14 residues. The germline V gene has CDR1 LNHNV and CDR2 YYDKDF (reference sequence). CDR3: CATSRPGLDTEAFF. The CDR3 nucleotides read TGTGCCACCAGCAGACCAGGGTTAGACACTGAAGCTTTCTTT.

This clonotype was seen a few times. J is TRBJ1-5 and V is TRBV20-1; no clear D. This CDR3 has 13 residues. With 4 bases removed from V and 0 bases from J, the gap between germline ends came to 7 bases. The germline V gene has CDR1 DFQATT and CDR2 SNEGSKA (reference sequence). This CDR3 is CSAISDSNQPQHF. CDR3 DNA: TGCAGTGCTATATCGGATAGCAATCAGCCCCAGCATTTT.

The chain carries TRBV27 and TRBJ2-2; 8 bases agree with TRBD2. The ends lost 5 bases at V and 2 bases at J; junction bases unmatched: 7. The CDR3 totals 16 residues. Germline V gene data show CDR1 as MNHEY and CDR2 as SMNVEV (reference sequence). Here the CDR3 DNA reads TGTGCCAGCAGTCTCCCAGCGGGAGCCAACACCGGGGAGCTGTTTTTT. It codes for CASSLPAGANTGELFF.

On this clonotype: A clone one base away is much larger, so this may be a read error. This sequence joins TRBV6-1 and TRBJ1-6; D is possibly TRBD1 (6 bases). The CDR3 runs to 15 residues. Germline V gene lookup returns CDR1 MNHNS and CDR2 SASEGT. CDR3 amino acids: CTSKRRDTYNSPLHF. Here the CDR3 DNA reads TGTACCAGCAAAAGGAGGGACACCTATAATTCACCCCTCCACTTT.

The chain carries TRBV6-1 and TRBJ2-7; 10 nucleotides agree with TRBD2. This CDR3 is built from 15 residues. Germline V gene lookup returns CDR1 MNHNS and CDR2 SASEGT. V was clipped by 6 bases and J by 2 bases; unmatched bases: 7. CDR3 residues: CASSPRLAGTYEQYF. The CDR3 DNA sequence: TGTGCCAGCAGCCCAAGACTAGCGGGTACCTACGAGCAGTACTTC.

This clonotype has more than one count but fewer than ten. J is TRBJ2-7 and V is TRBV7-2; 9 bases match TRBD1. V shed 0 bases, J shed 4 bases, and the junction held 4 bases outside the gene matches. This CDR3 comprises 15 residues. Per germline, CDR1 SGHTA and CDR2 FQGNSA. The CDR3 loop is CASSLADRGPYEQYF. CDR3 DNA: TGTGCCAGCAGCTTAGCGGACAGGGGACCTTACGAGCAGTACTTC.

Comment on this clonotype: A read error may be the cause here, since a much bigger clone is one base away. The genes are TRBV4-1 and TRBJ1-5; maybe TRBD1 (6 bases). Germline CDR1 and CDR2: MGHRA and YSYEKL. This CDR3 comprises 17 residues. As DNA, the CDR3 is TGCGCCAGCACCCAAGTTACGGGGGCTACGGGCAATCAGCCCCAGCATTTT. It yields the protein CASTQVTGATGNQPQHF.

The V call is TRBV3-1, the J call TRBJ1-5; D is unclear. This CDR3 has 12 residues. Trimming took off 2 bases at V and 3 bases at J, with 2 bases between the two ends. The germline CDR1 and CDR2 sequences are LGHDT and YNNKEL (reference sequence). The CDR3 bases are TGTGCCAGCAGCCAAACCAATCAGCCCCAGCATTTT. It codes for CASSQTNQPQHF. Drawing the rest from reference TRBV3-1 and TRBJ1-5, the complete variable domain is DTAVSQTPKYLVTQMGNDKSIKCEQNLGHDTMYWYKQDSKKFLKIMFSYNNKELIINETVPNRFSPKSPDKAHLNLHINSLELGDSAVYFCASSQTNQPQHFGDGTRLSIL.

This clonotype was picked up many times. In DNA, the CDR3 is TGTGCCAGCAGCCAAGTCCGCCAGAACACTGAAGCTTTCTTT. Its protein is CASSQVRQNTEAFF. The chain uses TRBV3-1 and TRBJ1-1; no firm D call. CDR1 is LGHDT and CDR2 is YNNKEL in the germline V gene (reference sequence). This CDR3 region has 14 residues. The ends were cut back, 1 base at V and 1 base at J, with 7 bases in the middle. Combining the CDR3 with reference TRBV3-1 and TRBJ1-1 gives the whole variable domain DTAVSQTPKYLVTQMGNDKSIKCEQNLGHDTMYWYKQDSKKFLKIMFSYNNKELIINETVPNRFSPKSPDKAHLNLHINSLELGDSAVYFCASSQVRQNTEAFFGQGTRLTVV.

This clonotype was seen more than once but under ten times. The rearrangement uses TRBV29-1 and TRBJ1-2; tentatively, D is TRBD1 (5 bases). The CDR3 loop spans 14 amino acids. From germline, CDR1 is SQVTM and CDR2 ANQGSEA. V lost 6 bases, J lost 4 bases, and 18 bases lay in between. In DNA form, the CDR3 reads TGCAGCGTGGGAGGAGGGCAGGGCGGCTATGGCTACACCTTC. It translates to CSVGGGQGGYGYTF.

This clonotype was found many times. This CDR3 reads CSAPPRTGSSQAFF. In DNA form, the CDR3 reads TGCAGTGCTCCCCCCCGGACAGGATCCTCTCAAGCTTTCTTT. The chain is built from TRBV20-1 and TRBJ1-1, with 7 bases lining up with TRBD1. Losses at the gene ends were 5 bases for V and 9 bases for J; bases not matched to a gene: 15. Per the germline V gene, CDR1 is DFQATT and CDR2 is SNEGSKA (reference sequence). The CDR3 runs 14 residues.

J is TRBJ1-5 and V is TRBV27, with D possibly being TRBD1 (5 bases). The length of the CDR3 is 16 residues. CDR1 and CDR2 from the germline V gene are MNHEY and SMNVEV (reference sequence). Trimming stripped 5 bases from V and 3 bases from J, with 17 bases between. CDR3: CASSHSLGRDNQPQHF. CDR3 nucleotides: TGTGCCAGCAGTCATTCTCTGGGCAGGGACAATCAGCCCCAGCATTTT.

The sample holds many counts of this clonotype. The chain recombines TRBV5-1 with TRBJ2-3; 10 nucleotides match TRBD2. Germline V gene sequence: CDR1 SGHRS, CDR2 YFSETQ. V was pared by 0 bases and J by 0 bases, with 10 bases of the junction left unmatched. The CDR3 sequence is 19 residues long. CDR3 nucleotides: TGCGCCAGCAGCTTGGTTGGACTAGCGGCTGCTGGTAGCACAGATACGCAGTATTTT. Its translation is CASSLVGLAAAGSTDTQYF.

V gene TRBV12-3 or TRBV12-4 combines with J gene TRBJ2-2; D may be TRBD1 (5 bases). Trimming shortened V by 3 bases and J by 7 bases, and 9 bases separated the two germline ends. This CDR3 spans 13 amino acids. The CDR3 loop is CASSFDRYGELFF. Here the CDR3 DNA reads TGTGCCAGCAGTTTCGACAGATACGGGGAGCTGTTTTTT.

A few counts support this clonotype. J is TRBJ1-1 and V is TRBV20-1; possible D gene TRBD1, 5 bases. CDR1 is DFQATT and CDR2 is SNEGSKA in the germline V gene (reference sequence). This CDR3 has 14 residues. Trimming took 3 bases from V and 6 from J, leaving 17 bases between them. CDR3 in amino acids: CSARLGKGLAEAFF. The CDR3 nucleotides are TGCAGTGCTAGGTTGGGGAAGGGGCTGGCTGAAGCTTTCTTT.

V is TRBV27 and J is TRBJ2-5; possibly TRBD1 for D (5 bases). V lost 6 bases, J lost 5 bases, and 16 bases lay in between. Germline V gene lookup returns CDR1 MNHEY and CDR2 SMNVEV (reference sequence). The CDR3 spans 14 residues. The CDR3 nucleotides read TGTGCCAGCAGGTTGGCGACAGTCCGGGAGACCCAGTACTTC. The encoded protein is CASRLATVRETQYF.

This clonotype has a count of ten or more. The chain has TRBV5-6 and TRBJ1-5; D may be TRBD1 (6 bases). Between the trimmed V and J ends, which lost 1 base and 1 base, there was a span of 18 bases. The CDR3 is 18 amino acids. Germline loops: CDR1 SGHDT, CDR2 YYEEEE. This CDR3 is CASSLFTGLEESNQPQHF. CDR3 DNA sequence: TGTGCCAGCAGCTTGTTTACAGGGCTGGAAGAAAGCAATCAGCCCCAGCATTTT. Combining the CDR3 with reference TRBV5-6 and TRBJ1-5 gives the whole variable domain DAGVTQSPTHLIKTRGQQVTLRCSPKSGHDTVSWYQQALGQGPQFIFQYYEEEERQRGNFPDRFSGHQFPNYSSELNVNALLLGDSALYLCASSLFTGLEESNQPQHFGDGTRLSIL.

This clonotype was seen repeatedly, ten times or more. The J gene is TRBJ2-5, the V gene TRBV20-1, with D possibly being TRBD2 (6 bases). Trimming shortened V by 6 bases and J by 1 base, and 12 bases separated the two germline ends. In germline, CDR1 is DFQATT, CDR2 SNEGSKA (reference sequence). This CDR3 has 13 amino acids. CDR3 residues: CSAPLAFQETQYF. The CDR3 DNA reads as TGCAGTGCCCCGCTAGCGTTCCAAGAGACCCAGTACTTC.

There are many counts of this clonotype. CDR3 sequence reads: CAISELDRGPDGYTF. CDR3 in DNA: TGTGCCATCAGTGAGTTGGACAGGGGCCCGGATGGCTACACCTTC. This chain joins TRBV10-3 and TRBJ1-2; the match to TRBD1 covers 9 bases. This CDR3 has 15 amino acids. V lost 1 base and J lost 6; bases outside the gene matches: 6. Germline lookup yields CDR1 ENHRY and CDR2 SYGVKD.

This clonotype came up a few times. The V call is TRBV5-1, the J call TRBJ2-1; perhaps TRBD2 as D (6 bases). CDR3 length: 17 amino acids. Trimming shortened V by 4 bases and J by 7 bases, and 24 bases separated the two germline ends. Germline V gene data show CDR1 as SGHRS and CDR2 as YFSETQ. The CDR3 DNA reads TGCGCCAGCAGCGGAATATTACTGACGGGAGCTCGAAATGAGCAGTTCTTC. Its protein is CASSGILLTGARNEQFF.

V and J are TRBV6-5 and TRBJ2-1, with D possibly matching TRBD2 (6 bases). There are 15 residues in the CDR3. V dropped 1 base and J dropped 9 bases, with 16 bases sitting between them. Germline lookup yields CDR1 MNHEY and CDR2 SVGAGI. In DNA, the CDR3 is TGTGCCAGCAGTTACTGGGCGGGGCGTTACGGTGAGCAGTTCTTC. As protein: CASSYWAGRYGEQFF.

This clonotype was seen at least ten times. This chain uses TRBV7-2 with TRBJ1-2; D uncertain. Deletions cut 5 bases from V and 2 bases from J, with 9 bases between. Per the germline V gene, CDR1 is SGHTA and CDR2 is FQGNSA. The CDR3 loop spans 13 amino acids. CDR3 nucleotides: TGTGCCAGCAGCCTCGACGGCAACTATGGCTACACCTTC. Encoded protein: CASSLDGNYGYTF. The full variable domain, rest sourced from reference TRBV7-2 and TRBJ1-2, is GAGVSQSPSNKVTEKGKDVELRCDPISGHTALYWYRQSLGQGLEFLIYFQGNSAPDKSGLPSDRFSAERTGGSVSTLTIQRTQQEDSAVYLCASSLDGNYGYTFGSGTRLTVV.

CDR3 DNA: TGTGCCAGCAGCCGATCGGACGCATCCTACGAGCAGTACTTC. It codes for CASSRSDASYEQYF. The gene calls are TRBV5-5 and TRBJ2-7; D is uncertain. CDR3 size: 14 residues. V was pared by 4 bases and J by 1 base, with 12 bases between. Looked up from germline, CDR1 is SGHKS and CDR2 is YYEKEE (reference sequence).

This sequence joins TRBV18 and TRBJ1-1, with a possible D match to TRBD1 (6 bases). V gave up 3 bases and J gave up 4 bases, with 18 bases separating them. Germline CDR1 KGHSH, CDR2 LQKENI. The CDR3 totals 16 residues. CDR3 coding DNA: TGTGCCAGCTCACCCCTCGTCGGCAGGGGTGGCACTGAAGCTTTCTTT. Translating it yields CASSPLVGRGGTEAFF. The entire variable domain, with the rest obtained from reference TRBV18 and TRBJ1-1, is as follows: NAGVMQNPRHLVRRRGQEARLRCSPMKGHSHVYWYRQLPEEGLKFMVYLQKENIIDESGMPKERFSAEFPKEGPSILRIQQVVRGDSAAYFCASSPLVGRGGTEAFFGQGTRLTVV.

V usage is TRBV7-2 and J usage is TRBJ2-5; 8 positions agree with TRBD1. Germline CDR1 and CDR2: SGHTA and FQGNSA. The CDR3 spans 15 residues. V lost 2 bases and J lost 5; bases outside the gene matches: 7. CDR3 coding DNA: TGTGCCAGCAGCTTAATACGGGACAGGAGGGAGACCCAGTACTTC. Its protein is CASSLIRDRRETQYF.

In its sample, this clonotype was seen many times. This chain links TRBV19 with TRBJ2-7, with 9 bases matching TRBD1. Germline V gene lookup returns CDR1 LNHDA and CDR2 SQIVND (reference sequence). The CDR3 loop spans 14 amino acids. The V and J ends lost 8 bases and 7 bases, in that order; junction bases with no gene match: 12. Here the CDR3 DNA reads TGTGCCAGTTCCTCCGGGACAGGGACTACGGAGCAGTACTTC. It codes for CASSSGTGTTEQYF. The full variable domain, in which reference TRBV19 and TRBJ2-7 provide the parts outside the CDR3, is DGGITQSPKYLFRKEGQNVTLSCEQNLNHDAMYWYRQDPGQGLRLIYYSQIVNDFQKGDIAEGYSVSREKKESFPLTVTSAQKNPTAFYLCASSSGTGTTEQYFGPGTRLTVT.